A selection of T cell receptor beta chains follows, all from one sample in a study of blood T cell repertoires in COVID-19. The protocol was immunoSEQ multiplex PCR, while the TCRdb copy is restricted to in-frame clones and leaves out a portion. Among around 220,000 clones listed, just over 85% were seen once. Sequenced sample: peripheral blood. Receptors originate from a man over 45 with acute or convalescent COVID-19. CDR3s include the opening cysteine and the closing phenylalanine or tryptophan. Fields, in order: clone size, V gene, D gene, J gene, CDR3 DNA, CDR3 protein. D genes are given only for firm matches. The listing skips clone size in some rows; elsewhere it reads once, few, many or a size class.

>-|TRBV5-1|-|TRBJ1-2
TGCGCCAGCAGCTTGACAGGTGGAGAGGACTATGGCTACACCTTC
CASSLTGGEDYGYTF
>once|TRBV12-5|-|TRBJ2-1
TGTGCTAGTGGCCCGGACCGGGGCTACAATGAGCAGTTCTTC
CASGPDRGYNEQFF
>-|TRBV6-5|-|TRBJ1-1
TGTGCCAGCAGTTACTCTAGTGGCAGGGTGAACACTGAAGCTTTCTTT
CASSYSSGRVNTEAFF
>-|TRBV5-1|-|TRBJ1-2
TGCGCCAGCAGCTTGACTGGTTCCGATGGCTACACCTTC
CASSLTGSDGYTF
>-|TRBV5-1|TRBD2|TRBJ2-3
TGCGCCAGCAGCACAGCGGGGGCCCTAGATACGCAGTATTTT
CASSTAGALDTQYF
>-|TRBV27|-|TRBJ2-7
TGTGCCAGCAGTTTAGGGCCAACAGGTTTTCGGGTCTACGAGCAGTACTTC
CASSLGPTGFRVYEQYF
>-|TRBV29-1|TRBD1|TRBJ2-2
TGCAGCGTTAAGGGACAGGGGGCGTTTGGCGGGGAGCTGTTTTTT
CSVKGQGAFGGELFF
>few|TRBV7-7|TRBD2|TRBJ2-5
TGTGCCAGCAGCTCAGCGGGGGGGATTGAGACCCAGTACTTC
CASSSAGGIETQYF
>-|TRBV7-9|-|TRBJ2-6
TGTGCCAGCAGCTTACTGTACTCTCGAGGAGCTGGGGCCAACGTCCTGACTTTC
CASSLLYSRGAGANVLTF
>-|TRBV3-1/TRBV3-2|TRBD1|TRBJ1-2
TGTGCCAGCAGCTCCAGGGGGGCCCGCACCCTCAATGGCTACACCTTC
CASSSRGARTLNGYTF
>-|TRBV28|TRBD1|TRBJ1-4
TGTGCCAGCATAAGTCCAACAGGGGGCTTAGGGGAAAAACTGTTTTTT
CASISPTGGLGEKLFF
>-|TRBV27|TRBD1|TRBJ2-7
TGTGCCAGCAGTTCGACAGGGGGCGGTTTGAACGAGCAGTACTTC
CASSSTGGGLNEQYF
>-|TRBV5-6|TRBD2|TRBJ2-1
TGTGCCAGCAGCTTTCCTCAGACTAGCGGGGCCCTGGGGGAGCAGTTCTTC
CASSFPQTSGALGEQFF
>-|TRBV3-1/TRBV3-2|-|TRBJ1-2
TGTGCCACCCGGGACCGGGGGACGCCTGGCTACACCTTC
CATRDRGTPGYTF
>-|TRBV27|TRBD2|TRBJ2-3
TGTGCCAGCAGACCCCGGGGACATAGCGGGGGGCACACAGATACGCAGTATTTT
CASRPRGHSGGHTDTQYF
>-|TRBV29-1|TRBD1|TRBJ2-1
TGCAGCGTCCCGGCAGGGGGCGCTTTTAATGAGCAGTTCTTC
CSVPAGGAFNEQFF
>-|TRBV7-9|TRBD1|TRBJ1-2
TGTGCCAGCAGCACGGGACAGGGGAACTATGGCTACACCTTC
CASSTGQGNYGYTF
>-|TRBV30|TRBD1|TRBJ1-4
TGTGCCTGGAGTGTACGGACAGGGAGCCGTCAAAAACTGTTTTTT
CAWSVRTGSRQKLFF
>once|TRBV7-9|TRBD1|TRBJ1-1
TGTGCCAGCAGCTTAGAGGGACAGGGGAAAGATGAAGCTTTCTTT
CASSLEGQGKDEAFF
>few|TRBV6-4|TRBD2|TRBJ2-1
TGTGCCAGCAGTGAGACAATAGCGGGGAGAAATGAGCAGTTCTTC
CASSETIAGRNEQFF
>-|TRBV7-9|TRBD1|TRBJ1-5
TGTGCCAGCAGCCTTGGGACAGGGGGGGGTCATCAGCCCCAGCATTTT
CASSLGTGGGHQPQHF
>-|TRBV2|-|TRBJ1-5
TGTGCCAGCAAGGGAGAGGGCTATCAGCCCCAGCATTTT
CASKGEGYQPQHF
>-|TRBV6-5|-|TRBJ2-3
TGTGCCAGCAGTTATGACTACTCTAGCTTGGATACGCAGTATTTT
CASSYDYSSLDTQYF
>-|TRBV18|TRBD1|TRBJ1-4
TGTGCCAGCTCAGAGAGGGGACAGGGGATTGCAACTAATGAAAAACTGTTTTTT
CASSERGQGIATNEKLFF
>-|TRBV6-5|TRBD1|TRBJ2-7
TGTGCCAGCAGTTACAAGACAGGGATTTACGAGCAGTACTTC
CASSYKTGIYEQYF
>few|TRBV10-1|-|TRBJ1-1
TGCGCCAGCAGGTCACTGCCGGTCCGAGCTTTCTTT
CASRSLPVRAFF
>-|TRBV6-5|-|TRBJ1-2
TGTGCCAGCAGTTACTCAGGCAGGTTCCTCTATGGCTACACCTTC
CASSYSGRFLYGYTF
>-|TRBV10-3|TRBD2|TRBJ2-7
TGTGCCATCATGGGGCTCGGAGGGGAGGGCGAGCAGTACTTC
CAIMGLGGEGEQYF
>-|TRBV3-1/TRBV3-2|TRBD1|TRBJ2-7
TGTGCCAGCAGCCAAGCGACAGGGGGCTTTTACGAGCAGTACTTC
CASSQATGGFYEQYF
>-|TRBV5-6|TRBD1|TRBJ1-2
TGTGCCAGCAGCTCCCCCGACCGGGACAGGGCAAGGGGCTACACCTTC
CASSSPDRDRARGYTF
>once|TRBV11-2|-|TRBJ1-3
TGTGCCAGCAGCTTAGGGGGCCCTGGAAACACCATATATTTT
CASSLGGPGNTIYF
>-|TRBV6-5|-|TRBJ1-2
TGTGCCAGCAGTTACGCCAGTAACTATGGCTACACCTTC
CASSYASNYGYTF
>-|TRBV7-8|TRBD1|TRBJ2-7
TGTGCCAGCAGCTTTTGGGACAGGCCCTCTGGCGAGCAGTACTTC
CASSFWDRPSGEQYF
>-|TRBV5-4|TRBD1|TRBJ1-3
TGTGCCAGCAGCCGGGGACAGGGGGAAAACACCATATATTTT
CASSRGQGENTIYF
>-|TRBV7-3|TRBD2|TRBJ2-7
TGTGCCAGCAGCCGAGGGGAGCGGGGGCCAATTTACGAGCAGTACTTC
CASSRGERGPIYEQYF
>-|TRBV30|TRBD2|TRBJ2-3
TGTGCCTGGAGCTTAAGCGGGGGCCGAACAGATACGCAGTATTTT
CAWSLSGGRTDTQYF
>-|TRBV18|-|TRBJ1-4
TGTGCCAGCTCACCCTTTGACAGCTCAACTAATGAAAAACTGTTTTTT
CASSPFDSSTNEKLFF
>-|TRBV27|TRBD1|TRBJ2-7
TGTGCCAGCAGGACAGGGTTTGGCGAGCAGTACTTC
CASRTGFGEQYF
>once|TRBV5-1|TRBD2|TRBJ2-1
TGCGCCAGCAGGTTCAATGGGGGGGCCTACAATGAGCAGTTCTTC
CASRFNGGAYNEQFF
>few|TRBV5-5|TRBD1|TRBJ1-6
TGTGCCAGCAGCATAGGACAGGGCCTATCACCCCTCCACTTT
CASSIGQGLSPLHF
>once|TRBV29-1|TRBD1|TRBJ2-5
TGCAGCGTTCGACAGGGGGCTGGAGAGACCCAGTACTTC
CSVRQGAGETQYF
>-|TRBV7-8|TRBD2|TRBJ2-1
TGTGCCAGCAGCTTAGCCCCCTTAGCGGGCTACAATGAGCAGTTCTTC
CASSLAPLAGYNEQFF
>-|TRBV7-2|-|TRBJ1-1
TGTGCCAGCAGCTTATTTGGACAGCTGAACACTGAAGCTTTCTTT
CASSLFGQLNTEAFF
>few|TRBV29-1|-|TRBJ2-7
TGCAGCGTGAGGGTTTACGAGCAGTACTTC
CSVRVYEQYF
>-|TRBV7-9|TRBD1|TRBJ1-1
TGTGCCAGCAGCTTAGTGGCAGGGGGCCTTCCCGCTGAAGCTTTCTTT
CASSLVAGGLPAEAFF
>-|TRBV7-3|TRBD2|TRBJ2-3
TGTGCCAGCAGCCCACGGGGGGACACAGATACGCAGTATTTT
CASSPRGDTDTQYF
>-|TRBV6-1|-|TRBJ1-1
TGTGCCAGCAGTGAAAGGAGTGGTGTCACTGAAGCTTTCTTT
CASSERSGVTEAFF
>-|TRBV10-3|-|TRBJ2-7
TGTGCCACCACCGGGACTCTCAGTCGGTACGAGCAGTACTTC
CATTGTLSRYEQYF
>-|TRBV14|-|TRBJ1-1
TGTGCCAGCAGCGACAATAGGCCCACTGAAGCTTTCTTT
CASSDNRPTEAFF
>-|TRBV20-1|TRBD1|TRBJ1-2
TGCAGTGCTAGGACGTGGACAGGGAAGACCTTC
CSARTWTGKTF
>-|TRBV7-3|-|TRBJ1-2
TGTGCCAGCAGCTCCACCCGGGCAGGGGTTTATGGCTACACCTTC
CASSSTRAGVYGYTF
>-|TRBV6-2/TRBV6-3|-|TRBJ1-1
TGTGCCAGCAGTTACTCGGGGGGGGAGGTTGGAGCTTTCTTT
CASSYSGGEVGAFF
>few|TRBV19|-|TRBJ1-5
TGTGCCAGTGCGGTGACCCTGGATAGCAATCAGCCCCAGCATTTT
CASAVTLDSNQPQHF
>-|TRBV6-2/TRBV6-3|TRBD2|TRBJ2-5
TGTGCCAGCAGTCGGACTAGCGGGGGGGGTTACCAAGAGACCCAGTACTTC
CASSRTSGGGYQETQYF
>once|TRBV18|TRBD1|TRBJ1-4
TGTGCCAGCTCACCACGGACAAGGGGGACAGCTAATGAAAAACTGTTTTTT
CASSPRTRGTANEKLFF
>many|TRBV15|TRBD1|TRBJ1-6
TGTGCCACCAGTCCCGGACAGGGGGGTTCACCCCTCCACTTT
CATSPGQGGSPLHF
>-|TRBV6-1|-|TRBJ1-2
TGTGCCAGCAGTGAATGGGGGGTGAGTGGCTACACCTTC
CASSEWGVSGYTF